This is a list of T cell receptor beta chains from one sample in a study of blood T cell repertoires in COVID-19. The table came from immunoSEQ multiplex PCR; TCRdb's copy has only in-frame clones and leaves some out. Here the sample spans 150,000 to 200,000 clones, roughly 80% being singletons. The sample taken for sequencing was peripheral blood. The receptors come from a man between 65 and 85 years old with acute or convalescent COVID-19. CDR3s include the opening cysteine and the closing phenylalanine or tryptophan. The order of the fields is CDR3 length, J gene, V gene, clone size, D gene, CDR3 DNA, CDR3 protein. A D gene is named only where the DNA matches it firmly. Rows give clone size only sometimes, using once, few, many, or a class for an expanded clone.

len: 13; j_gene: TRBJ1-1; v_gene: TRBV27; abundance: NA; d_gene: NA; CDR3nt: TGTGCCAGCAGTCTACAGGGTGGCACTGAAGCTTTCTTT; CDR3aa: CASSLQGGTEAFF
len: 15; j_gene: TRBJ2-1; v_gene: TRBV5-4; abundance: NA; d_gene: NA; CDR3nt: TGTGCCAGCAGCTTGGGCGGGGTTCGCGACAATGAGCAGTTCTTC; CDR3aa: CASSLGGVRDNEQFF
len: 14; j_gene: TRBJ1-4; v_gene: TRBV5-8; abundance: NA; d_gene: TRBD1; CDR3nt: TGTGCCAGCAGCTTAGGGACAGGACGAGAAAAACTGTTTTTT; CDR3aa: CASSLGTGREKLFF
len: 15; j_gene: TRBJ2-3; v_gene: TRBV5-1; abundance: once; d_gene: TRBD2; CDR3nt: TGCGCCAGCAGCTTGGACGGGGGGGCGACAGATACGCAGTATTTT; CDR3aa: CASSLDGGATDTQYF
len: 17; j_gene: TRBJ1-2; v_gene: TRBV10-1; abundance: NA; d_gene: TRBD1; CDR3nt: TGCGCCAGCAGTAATACCCCCGGGACAGGGGGTTATAATGGCTACACCTTC; CDR3aa: CASSNTPGTGGYNGYTF
len: 15; j_gene: TRBJ2-1; v_gene: TRBV11-2; abundance: NA; d_gene: NA; CDR3nt: TGTGCCAGCAGCCCAGCCGTCCGGGGCTACAATGAGCAGTTCTTC; CDR3aa: CASSPAVRGYNEQFF
len: 13; j_gene: TRBJ1-1; v_gene: TRBV6-4; abundance: NA; d_gene: NA; CDR3nt: TGTGCCAGCAGTACACAGGAGAACACTGAAGCTTTCTTT; CDR3aa: CASSTQENTEAFF
len: 15; j_gene: TRBJ2-6; v_gene: TRBV28; abundance: NA; d_gene: TRBD1; CDR3nt: TGTGCCAGCAGTCAAGGGGGCTTTGGGGCCAACGTCCTGACTTTC; CDR3aa: CASSQGGFGANVLTF
len: 13; j_gene: TRBJ1-2; v_gene: TRBV12-3/TRBV12-4; abundance: NA; d_gene: NA; CDR3nt: TGTGCCAGCAGAAGGACAGCCGCTAATGGCTACACCTTC; CDR3aa: CASRRTAANGYTF
len: 14; j_gene: TRBJ1-6; v_gene: TRBV6-4; abundance: NA; d_gene: NA; CDR3nt: TGTGCCAGCAGGGAACGCCAGGGGAATTCACCCCTCCACTTT; CDR3aa: CASRERQGNSPLHF
len: 13; j_gene: TRBJ1-1; v_gene: TRBV10-2; abundance: few; d_gene: NA; CDR3nt: TGCGCCAGCAGTGGAAGGGGGAAGGCTGAAGCTTTCTTT; CDR3aa: CASSGRGKAEAFF
len: 14; j_gene: TRBJ1-5; v_gene: TRBV6-1; abundance: NA; d_gene: NA; CDR3nt: TGTGCCAGCAGTGAATTTCCAGGGAATCAGCCCCAGCATTTT; CDR3aa: CASSEFPGNQPQHF
len: 21; j_gene: TRBJ2-1; v_gene: TRBV5-1; abundance: NA; d_gene: TRBD2; CDR3nt: TGCGCCAGCAGCCTTTGGGGTCTAGCGGGGGGTACTTTTAGCTCCTACAATGAGCAGTTCTTC; CDR3aa: CASSLWGLAGGTFSSYNEQFF
len: 13; j_gene: TRBJ2-5; v_gene: TRBV24-1; abundance: NA; d_gene: TRBD1; CDR3nt: TGTGCCACCGCCTCCCAGGGGGCCGAGACCCAGTACTTC; CDR3aa: CATASQGAETQYF
len: 17; j_gene: TRBJ2-1; v_gene: TRBV6-1; abundance: NA; d_gene: NA; CDR3nt: TGTGCCAGCAGTGAATACAATGGAGCTAGTTCCTACAATGAGCAGTTCTTC; CDR3aa: CASSEYNGASSYNEQFF
len: 17; j_gene: TRBJ2-1; v_gene: TRBV7-3; abundance: NA; d_gene: TRBD2; CDR3nt: TGTGCCAGCAGCTTAGGCCCGGGACTAGCGGGAGTGGATGAGCAGTTCTTC; CDR3aa: CASSLGPGLAGVDEQFF
len: 12; j_gene: TRBJ1-1; v_gene: TRBV12-3/TRBV12-4; abundance: NA; d_gene: NA; CDR3nt: TGTGCCAGCAGTTTAACAGGTCCCCGAGCTTTCTTT; CDR3aa: CASSLTGPRAFF
len: 16; j_gene: TRBJ2-5; v_gene: TRBV15; abundance: NA; d_gene: TRBD2; CDR3nt: TGTGCCACCAAGCCCGGGACTAGCGGATACCAAGAGACCCAGTACTTC; CDR3aa: CATKPGTSGYQETQYF
len: 15; j_gene: TRBJ1-4; v_gene: TRBV27; abundance: once; d_gene: NA; CDR3nt: TGTGCCAGCAGTTTGGCGGCTGAGTGGAATGAAAAACTGTTTTTT; CDR3aa: CASSLAAEWNEKLFF
len: 16; j_gene: TRBJ2-7; v_gene: TRBV3-1/TRBV3-2; abundance: once; d_gene: TRBD2; CDR3nt: TGTGCCAGCAGCTCCCGGACTAGCGGGGTAACCTACGAGCAGTACTTC; CDR3aa: CASSSRTSGVTYEQYF
len: 14; j_gene: TRBJ2-5; v_gene: TRBV11-3; abundance: NA; d_gene: TRBD2; CDR3nt: TGTGCCAGCAGCCCCGGGACTAGTCAAGAGACCCAGTACTTC; CDR3aa: CASSPGTSQETQYF
len: 14; j_gene: TRBJ1-1; v_gene: TRBV7-3; abundance: many; d_gene: NA; CDR3nt: TGTGCCAGCAGCCCGTCAGGGGTGGGAACTGAAGCTTTCTTT; CDR3aa: CASSPSGVGTEAFF
len: 16; j_gene: TRBJ2-3; v_gene: TRBV7-2; abundance: NA; d_gene: TRBD2; CDR3nt: TGTGCCAGCAGCTCTAGCGGGGGATATAACACAGATACGCAGTATTTT; CDR3aa: CASSSSGGYNTDTQYF
len: 14; j_gene: TRBJ2-7; v_gene: TRBV18; abundance: NA; d_gene: TRBD1; CDR3nt: TGTGCCAGCTCACTACTTGAGACAGGGGACGAGCAGTACTTC; CDR3aa: CASSLLETGDEQYF
len: 18; j_gene: TRBJ2-2; v_gene: TRBV7-9; abundance: few; d_gene: TRBD1; CDR3nt: TGTGCCAGCAGTGCTCCTCCCGACAGGGTTACCAACACCGGGGAGCTGTTTTTT; CDR3aa: CASSAPPDRVTNTGELFF
len: 16; j_gene: TRBJ2-5; v_gene: TRBV5-1; abundance: NA; d_gene: NA; CDR3nt: TGCGCCAGCAGCTTGGCCTTACAGGGAAGCCAAGAGACCCAGTACTTC; CDR3aa: CASSLALQGSQETQYF
len: 14; j_gene: TRBJ1-5; v_gene: TRBV7-6; abundance: NA; d_gene: TRBD1; CDR3nt: TGTGCCAGCAGCCTCGGGACAGGTGATCAGCCCCAGCATTTT; CDR3aa: CASSLGTGDQPQHF
len: 13; j_gene: TRBJ2-2; v_gene: TRBV2; abundance: NA; d_gene: NA; CDR3nt: TGTGCCAGCAGCGCGCTAGCAACCGGGGAGCTGTTTTTT; CDR3aa: CASSALATGELFF
len: 17; j_gene: TRBJ1-3; v_gene: TRBV11-2; abundance: NA; d_gene: TRBD1; CDR3nt: TGTGCCAGCAGCTCCCGACCCGGGACAGGGACTGGAAACACCATATATTTT; CDR3aa: CASSSRPGTGTGNTIYF
len: 14; j_gene: TRBJ1-5; v_gene: TRBV18; abundance: few; d_gene: TRBD1; CDR3nt: TGTGCCAGCTCGACAGGGGAAGGAGATCAGCCCCAGCATTTT; CDR3aa: CASSTGEGDQPQHF
len: 15; j_gene: TRBJ2-1; v_gene: TRBV4-1; abundance: few; d_gene: NA; CDR3nt: TGCGCCAGCAGCGGTTACAAGTTCTCCTACAATGAGCAGTTCTTC; CDR3aa: CASSGYKFSYNEQFF
len: 14; j_gene: TRBJ1-1; v_gene: TRBV5-1; abundance: once; d_gene: TRBD1; CDR3nt: TGCGCCAGCAGGGCACAGGGGGTGAACACTGAAGCTTTCTTT; CDR3aa: CASRAQGVNTEAFF
len: 13; j_gene: TRBJ2-1; v_gene: TRBV12-3/TRBV12-4; abundance: NA; d_gene: TRBD1; CDR3nt: TGTGCCAGCAGCGTGACAGGGGATGGTGAGCAGTTCTTC; CDR3aa: CASSVTGDGEQFF
len: 16; j_gene: TRBJ2-7; v_gene: TRBV5-4; abundance: many; d_gene: TRBD1; CDR3nt: TGTGCCAGCAGCTTGGGTGCGGCAGGGGGCGTGTACGAGCAGTACTTC; CDR3aa: CASSLGAAGGVYEQYF
len: 18; j_gene: TRBJ2-2; v_gene: TRBV4-3; abundance: NA; d_gene: TRBD2; CDR3nt: TGCGCCAGCAGCCAAGATCTGTTAGCGGGGACGAACACCGGGGAGCTGTTTTTT; CDR3aa: CASSQDLLAGTNTGELFF
len: 13; j_gene: TRBJ1-2; v_gene: TRBV24-1; abundance: NA; d_gene: NA; CDR3nt: TGTGCCACCAGTCACTCGAGATACTATGGCTACACCTTC; CDR3aa: CATSHSRYYGYTF
len: 15; j_gene: TRBJ2-4; v_gene: TRBV11-3; abundance: NA; d_gene: TRBD2; CDR3nt: TGTGCCAGCAGCTTAGTTGGCGGGAGGCAAAACATTCAGTACTTC; CDR3aa: CASSLVGGRQNIQYF
len: 13; j_gene: TRBJ2-2; v_gene: TRBV11-3; abundance: NA; d_gene: NA; CDR3nt: TGTGCCAGCAGCGTCTACGGCACCGGGGAGCTGTTTTTT; CDR3aa: CASSVYGTGELFF
len: 14; j_gene: TRBJ2-3; v_gene: TRBV9; abundance: once; d_gene: TRBD2; CDR3nt: TGTGCCAGCAGCGCGGCCGGGGGGAGAGGTACGCAGTATTTT; CDR3aa: CASSAAGGRGTQYF
len: 14; j_gene: TRBJ1-2; v_gene: TRBV7-2; abundance: NA; d_gene: TRBD1; CDR3nt: TGTGCCAGCAGCTTGAGGGACAGGGAGGTTGGCTACACCTTC; CDR3aa: CASSLRDREVGYTF
len: 14; j_gene: TRBJ2-7; v_gene: TRBV6-5; abundance: NA; d_gene: TRBD1; CDR3nt: TGTGCCAGCAGTCCGGACAGGGGGCCCTACGAGCAGTACTTC; CDR3aa: CASSPDRGPYEQYF
len: 15; j_gene: TRBJ1-6; v_gene: TRBV18; abundance: NA; d_gene: TRBD1; CDR3nt: TGTGCCAGCTCACCCCTGCAGGGGGCGGATTCACCCCTCCACTTT; CDR3aa: CASSPLQGADSPLHF